Shown below are 12 T cell receptor beta chains from a single sample sequenced in a study of CD8 T cells in ankylosing spondylitis (dated by TCRdb to the late 2010s). The method behind the library was 5' RACE. This sample was sequenced with an Illumina HiSeq 2500. TCRdb took the public reads, trimmed them with fastp at Q25, ran MiXCR for clone calling and kept in-frame beta chains. CDR3 protein duplicates are merged, each entry listing the most common genes and DNA. In all, the sample holds approximately 42,000 distinct CDR3 sequences, and 9.5% to 12% of those were seen once. About 1.4% of the sample is taken by the ten largest. What was sequenced was blood, either unsorted or a sorted T cell fraction (not recorded which). The receptors were sampled from a male donor with ankylosing spondylitis or in good health (not recorded which).

V and J are TRBV15 and TRBJ2-3, with unresolved D. The CDR3 consists of 13 residues. Trimming cost V 3 bases and J 3 bases, with 7 bases left between them. The germline gives CDR1 LNHNV, CDR2 YYDKDF (reference sequence). CDR3 bases: TGTGCCACCAGCAGGATCGGTACAGATACGCAGTATTTT. Protein: CATSRIGTDTQYF. The full variable domain, with the rest looked up from reference TRBV15 and TRBJ2-3, is DAMVIQNPRYQVTQFGKPVTLSCSQTLNHNVMYWYQQKSSQAPKLLFHYYDKDFNNEADTPDNFQSRRPNTSFCFLDIRSPGLGDTAMYLCATSRIGTDTQYFGPGTRLTVL.

This clonotype was observed at least ten times. The V gene is TRBV5-1, the J gene TRBJ1-1; a weak D match, TRBD1 (5 bases). Germline CDR1 is SGHRS and CDR2 is YFSETQ. There are 16 residues in the CDR3. V was pared by 0 bases and J by 4 bases, with 16 bases between. The CDR3 reads CASSLAQLRGGTEAFF. CDR3 sequence (DNA): TGCGCCAGCAGCTTGGCCCAACTAAGGGGCGGCACTGAAGCTTTCTTT.

This clonotype was found many times. CDR3 in DNA: TGTGCCAGCAGTTTCCAGGGAGGTCAGCCCCAGCATTTT. This codes for CASSFQGGQPQHF. This chain links TRBV12-3 or TRBV12-4 with TRBJ1-5; tentatively, D is TRBD1 (5 bases). This CDR3 has 13 residues. The ends were cut back, 3 bases at V and 6 bases at J, with 9 bases in the middle.

This clonotype occurred many times. V gene TRBV27 combines with J gene TRBJ2-7; D uncertain. Per the germline V gene, CDR1 is MNHEY and CDR2 is SMNVEV (reference sequence). The CDR3 is 11 residues long. The V gene lost 4 bases and the J gene lost 0 bases, with 1 base spanning the gap. CDR3 nucleotides: TGTGCCAGCAGTTCCTCCTACGAGCAGTACTTC. Protein sequence: CASSSSYEQYF.

V gene TRBV12-3 or TRBV12-4 combines with J gene TRBJ1-2, with D uncertain. The CDR3 extends over 13 amino acids. The germline V and J ends were trimmed by 0 bases and 4 bases, with 6 bases remaining between them. The CDR3 spells CASSLAYSYGYTF. CDR3 DNA sequence: TGTGCCAGCAGTTTAGCGTATTCCTATGGCTACACCTTC.

This clonotype was recorded many times. The chain is built from TRBV25-1 and TRBJ2-5; 8 bases fit TRBD1. The length of the CDR3 is 14 residues. V lost 4 bases, J lost 5 bases, and 6 bases stayed unmatched. Germline CDR1 and CDR2: MGHDK and SYGVNS. CDR3 nucleotide sequence: TGTGCCAGCAGTGCAGGACAGGGACGCGAGACCCAGTACTTC. This codes for CASSAGQGRETQYF.

V is TRBV10-3 and J is TRBJ2-7; possibly TRBD1 for D (6 bases). The CDR3 length is 13 residues. V was clipped by 7 bases and J by 3 bases, with 13 bases between them. Germline lookup yields CDR1 ENHRY and CDR2 SYGVKD. This CDR3 is CAINPGQGYEQYF. The CDR3, as DNA: TGTGCCATCAACCCGGGACAAGGCTACGAGCAGTACTTC.

About this clonotype: A read error is possible here, since a much larger clone lies one base away. This chain uses TRBV5-1 with TRBJ2-3; no definite D call. The CDR3 covers 14 residues. The germline V gene has CDR1 SGHRS and CDR2 YFSETQ. In nucleotides, the CDR3 is TGCACCAGCAGCTTGGCTCCACCCGGGGATACGCAGTATTTT. Residues: CTSSLAPPGDTQYF.

This clonotype was counted at least ten times. The J gene is TRBJ1-5, the V gene TRBV30; a possible D gene is TRBD1 (6 bases). Deletions cut 0 bases from V and 5 bases from J, with 8 bases between. CDR3 length equals 13 residues. Germline lookup yields CDR1 GTSNPN and CDR2 SVGIG (reference sequence). The DNA of the CDR3 is TGTGCCTGGAGTGTCTCAGGGGATCAGCCCCAGCATTTT. Its protein product is CAWSVSGDQPQHF.

This clonotype was counted between two and nine times. The chain uses TRBV19 and TRBJ1-2; 9 nucleotides agree with TRBD1. V shed 6 bases, J shed 4 bases, and the junction held 6 bases outside the gene matches. The V gene's germline CDR1 is LNHDA and CDR2 SQIVND (reference sequence). This CDR3 has 14 amino acids. The CDR3 loop reads CASRRTGDLYGYTF. CDR3 DNA sequence: TGTGCCAGTAGGCGGACAGGGGATCTCTATGGCTACACCTTC.

The table lists this clonotype with many counts. V is TRBV5-1 and J is TRBJ2-1; 7 bases are shared with TRBD1. The J segment lost 4 bases and the V segment lost 2 bases, leaving 9 bases of the junction unmatched. The CDR3 totals 16 residues. Germline V CDR1 and CDR2: SGHRS, YFSETQ. The CDR3 protein is CASSLPDRARYNEQFF. The CDR3 region has the DNA TGCGCCAGCAGCTTACCCGACAGGGCTCGATACAATGAGCAGTTCTTC.

This clonotype came up many times. This rearrangement joins TRBV5-1 to TRBJ1-1; weak D call: TRBD1 (5 bases). Germline CDR1 is SGHRS and CDR2 is YFSETQ. Trimming shortened V by 0 bases and J by 4 bases, and 16 bases separated the two germline ends. This CDR3 comprises 16 residues. The DNA for the CDR3 is TGCGCCAGCAGCTTGGGGACCAGGGAAGGCGTCACTGAAGCTTTCTTT. This translates into CASSLGTREGVTEAFF.